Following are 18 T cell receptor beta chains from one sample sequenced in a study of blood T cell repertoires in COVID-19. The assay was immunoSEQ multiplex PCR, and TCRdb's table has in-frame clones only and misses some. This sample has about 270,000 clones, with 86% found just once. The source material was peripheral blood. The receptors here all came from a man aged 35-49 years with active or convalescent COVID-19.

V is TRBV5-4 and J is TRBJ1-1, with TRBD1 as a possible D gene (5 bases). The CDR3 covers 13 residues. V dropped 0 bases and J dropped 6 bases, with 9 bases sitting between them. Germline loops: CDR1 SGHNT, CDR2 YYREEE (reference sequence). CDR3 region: CASSLARTPEAFF. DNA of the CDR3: TGTGCCAGCAGCTTGGCAAGGACACCTGAAGCTTTCTTT.

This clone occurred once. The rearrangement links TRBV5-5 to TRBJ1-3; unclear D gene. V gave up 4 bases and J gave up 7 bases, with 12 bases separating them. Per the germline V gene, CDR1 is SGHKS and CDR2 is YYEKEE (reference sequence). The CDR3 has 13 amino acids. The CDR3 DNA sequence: TGTGCCAGCAGCATCACTAGTGGCAACACCATATATTTT. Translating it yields CASSITSGNTIYF.

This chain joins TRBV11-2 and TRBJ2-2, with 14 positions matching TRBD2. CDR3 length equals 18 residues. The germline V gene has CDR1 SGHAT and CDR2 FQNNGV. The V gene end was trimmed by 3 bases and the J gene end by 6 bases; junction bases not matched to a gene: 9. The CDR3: CASSFGLAGGVGSGELFF. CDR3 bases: TGTGCCAGCAGCTTCGGACTAGCGGGAGGAGTCGGGTCCGGGGAGCTGTTTTTT.

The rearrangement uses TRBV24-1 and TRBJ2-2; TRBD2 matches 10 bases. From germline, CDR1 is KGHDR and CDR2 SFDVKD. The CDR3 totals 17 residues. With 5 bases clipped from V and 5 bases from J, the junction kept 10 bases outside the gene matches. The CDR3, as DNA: TGTGCCACCAGTGCCCCAAGCGGGAGGGCGGGGACCGGGGAGCTGTTTTTT. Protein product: CATSAPSGRAGTGELFF.

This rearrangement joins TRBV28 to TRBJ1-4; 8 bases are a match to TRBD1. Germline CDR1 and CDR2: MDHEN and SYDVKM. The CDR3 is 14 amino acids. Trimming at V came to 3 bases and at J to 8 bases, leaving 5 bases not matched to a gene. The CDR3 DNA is TGTGCCAGCAGTTTCCGGGACAGGAGAGAAAAACTGTTTTTT. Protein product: CASSFRDRREKLFF.

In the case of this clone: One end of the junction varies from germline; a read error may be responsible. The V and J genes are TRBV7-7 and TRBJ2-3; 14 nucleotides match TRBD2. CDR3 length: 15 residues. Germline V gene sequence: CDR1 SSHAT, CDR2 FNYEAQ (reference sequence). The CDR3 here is CASSQGLAGEDTQYF. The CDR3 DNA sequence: TGTGCTAGCAGCCAGGGACTAGCGGGAGAAGATACGCAGTATTTT. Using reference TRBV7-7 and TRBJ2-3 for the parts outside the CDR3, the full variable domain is GAGVSQSPRYKVTKRGQDVTLRCDPISSHATLYWYQQALGQGPEFLTYFNYEAQPDKSGLPSDRFSAERPEGSISTLTIQRTEQRDSAMYRCASSQGLAGEDTQYFGPGTRLTVL.

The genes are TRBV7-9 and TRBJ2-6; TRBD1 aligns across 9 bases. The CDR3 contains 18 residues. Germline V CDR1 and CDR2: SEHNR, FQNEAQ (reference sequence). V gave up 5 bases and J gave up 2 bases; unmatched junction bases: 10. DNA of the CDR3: TGTGCCAGCAGCCCTCTATACCGGACAGGGGCTGGGGCCAACGTCCTGACTTTC. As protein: CASSPLYRTGAGANVLTF.

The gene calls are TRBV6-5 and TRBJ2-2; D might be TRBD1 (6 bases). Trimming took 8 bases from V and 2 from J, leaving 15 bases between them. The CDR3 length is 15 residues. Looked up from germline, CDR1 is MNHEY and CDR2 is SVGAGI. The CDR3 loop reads CASYLGGANTGELFF. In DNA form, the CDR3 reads TGTGCCAGCTATCTTGGGGGCGCAAACACCGGGGAGCTGTTTTTT.

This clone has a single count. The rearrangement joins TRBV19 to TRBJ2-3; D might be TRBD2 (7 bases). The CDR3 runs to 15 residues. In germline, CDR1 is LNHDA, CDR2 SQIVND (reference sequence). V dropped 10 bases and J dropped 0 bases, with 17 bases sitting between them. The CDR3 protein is CATNGGARSTDTQYF. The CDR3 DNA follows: TGTGCCACCAATGGGGGGGCCCGGAGCACAGATACGCAGTATTTT.

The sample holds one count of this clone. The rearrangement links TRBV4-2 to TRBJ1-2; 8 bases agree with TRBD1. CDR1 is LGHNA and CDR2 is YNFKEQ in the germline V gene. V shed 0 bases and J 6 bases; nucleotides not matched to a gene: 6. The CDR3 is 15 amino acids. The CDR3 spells CASSQEQARGHGYTF. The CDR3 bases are TGTGCCAGCAGCCAAGAACAGGCCAGGGGGCATGGCTACACCTTC.

The CDR3 loop reads CASSYSRVDFYGYTF. CDR3 in DNA: TGTGCCAGCAGTTACTCCCGGGTCGACTTCTATGGCTACACCTTC. V gene TRBV6-5 combines with J gene TRBJ1-2; D gene ambiguous. Trimming pared 0 bases from V and 4 bases from J, leaving 12 bases between. Germline values: CDR1 MNHEY, CDR2 SVGAGI. This CDR3 is built from 15 residues.

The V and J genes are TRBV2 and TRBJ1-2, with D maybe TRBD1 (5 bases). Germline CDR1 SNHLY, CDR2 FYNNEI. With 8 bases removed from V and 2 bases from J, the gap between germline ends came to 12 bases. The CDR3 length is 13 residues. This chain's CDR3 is CASGAGFNYGYTF. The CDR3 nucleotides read TGTGCCAGCGGGGCGGGGTTCAACTATGGCTACACCTTC.

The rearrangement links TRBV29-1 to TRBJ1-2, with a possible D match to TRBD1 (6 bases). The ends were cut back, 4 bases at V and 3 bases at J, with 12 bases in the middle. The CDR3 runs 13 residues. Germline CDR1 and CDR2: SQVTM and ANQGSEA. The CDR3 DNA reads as TGCAGCGTTGCCGCAGGGGACGACTATGGCTACACCTTC. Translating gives CSVAAGDDYGYTF. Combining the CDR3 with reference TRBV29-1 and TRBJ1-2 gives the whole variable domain SAVISQKPSRDICQRGTSLTIQCQVDSQVTMMFWYRQQPGQSLTLIATANQGSEATYESGFVIDKFPISRPNLTFSTLTVSNMSPEDSSIYLCSVAAGDDYGYTFGSGTRLTVV.

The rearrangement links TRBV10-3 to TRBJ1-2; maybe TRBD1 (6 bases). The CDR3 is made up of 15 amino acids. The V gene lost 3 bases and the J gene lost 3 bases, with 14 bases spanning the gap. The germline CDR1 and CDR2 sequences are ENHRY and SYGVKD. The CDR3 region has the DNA TGTGCCATCAGTGATGGTGGACAGATATACTATGGCTACACCTTC. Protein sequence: CAISDGGQIYYGYTF.

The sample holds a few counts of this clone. The CDR3 loop reads CASRSGQGSGNTIYF. The CDR3 nucleotides are TGTGCCAGCAGGTCGGGACAGGGCTCTGGAAACACCATATATTTT. The chain links TRBV2 to TRBJ1-3, with 9 bases fitting TRBD1. J gave up 0 bases and V 6 bases, and 3 bases lay outside the gene matches. This CDR3 is 15 amino acids long. From germline, CDR1 is SNHLY and CDR2 FYNNEI.

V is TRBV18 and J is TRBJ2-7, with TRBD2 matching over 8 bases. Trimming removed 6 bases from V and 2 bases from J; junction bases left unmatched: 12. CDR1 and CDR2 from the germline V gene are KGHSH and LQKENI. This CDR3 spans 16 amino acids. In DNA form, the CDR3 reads TGTGCCAGCTCGTTAACTAGCGGTGAGGTCCCCTACGAGCAGTACTTC. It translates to CASSLTSGEVPYEQYF.

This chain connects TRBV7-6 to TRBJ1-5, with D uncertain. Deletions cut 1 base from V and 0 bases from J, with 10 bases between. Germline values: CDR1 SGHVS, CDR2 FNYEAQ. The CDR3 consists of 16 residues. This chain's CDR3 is CASSLGTEYSNQPQHF. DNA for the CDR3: TGTGCCAGCAGCTTAGGCACAGAGTATAGCAATCAGCCCCAGCATTTT.

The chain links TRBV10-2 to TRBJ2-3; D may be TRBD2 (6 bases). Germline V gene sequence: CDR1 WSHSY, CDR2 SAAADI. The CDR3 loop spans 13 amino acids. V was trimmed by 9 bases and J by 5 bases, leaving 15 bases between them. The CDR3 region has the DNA TGCGCCAGGGCCATGGAGGGAGGAGATACGCAGTATTTT. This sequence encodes CARAMEGGDTQYF.